Given below is one TCR beta chain in context. This table comes from immunoSEQ multiplex PCR, and its TCRdb copy is limited to in-frame clones, with some not included. The sample shows a few hundred thousand clones, roughly 85% of them seen only once. The sample belongs to a study of blood T cell repertoires in COVID-19. CDR3 size: 13 residues. Germline assignment: CDR1 SGHTS and CDR2 YDEGEE. Trimming left V 4 bases short and J 5 bases short, with 10 bases between. The sequenced sample was peripheral blood. The chain recombines TRBV5-8 with TRBJ1-5; D is uncertain. The receptor comes from a man aged 50 or older with active or convalescent COVID-19. CDR3: CASSTWEDQPQHF. Here the CDR3 DNA reads TGTGCCAGCAGCACCTGGGAGGATCAGCCCCAGCATTTT.